The present T cell receptor (beta chain) was sequenced within a study of blood T cell repertoires in COVID-19. The protocol was immunoSEQ multiplex PCR, while the TCRdb copy is restricted to in-frame clones and leaves out a portion. The sample has about 170,000 clones; 70% to 85% are singletons. This clone turned up a few times. Germline V gene lookup returns CDR1 SGHTA and CDR2 FQGNSA. V was trimmed by 5 bases and J by 4 bases, leaving 9 bases between them. The CDR3 consists of 13 residues. Before being deemed recovered, Cohort 3 donors had two negative PCRs, clearance, or symptom resolution. The V gene is TRBV7-2, the J gene TRBJ1-3, with TRBD1 as a possible D gene (6 bases). The clonotype comes from a man aged 50 or older who had recovered from COVID-19. The sequenced sample was PBMCs or T cells enriched from blood (not recorded which). This CDR3 is CASSDGQGNTIYF. The CDR3 DNA follows: TGTGCCAGCAGCGACGGACAGGGAAACACCATATATTTT.